These T cell receptor beta chains were read from a single sample in a study of graft-versus-host responses after intestinal transplantation. Using immunoSEQ multiplex PCR, the repertoire was profiled, and TCRdb retains in-frame clones only, with some absent. The sample has around 20,000 clones; approximately 92% are singletons. The source material was PBMCs, sampled approximately 260 days after intestinal transplant. These TCRs come from a human patient who received an intestinal transplant, so some T cells may come from the graft donor. CDR3s include the opening cysteine and the closing phenylalanine or tryptophan. A D gene is named only where the DNA matches it firmly. Size is stated for part of the rows, as once, few or many counts, or as a class when the clone is expanded.

cdr3_aa: CASRGGRLETQYF; cdr3_nt: TGTGCCAGCAGGGGCGGACGTTTAGAGACCCAGTACTTC; clone_size: once; j_call: TRBJ2-5; v_call: TRBV2; d_call: -
cdr3_aa: CASTQGGRLQPQHF; cdr3_nt: TGTGCCAGTACCCAAGGGGGGCGTTTGCAGCCCCAGCATTTT; clone_size: -; j_call: TRBJ1-5; v_call: TRBV6-1; d_call: -
cdr3_aa: CASSVAMDWILNTEAFF; cdr3_nt: TGTGCCAGCAGCGTAGCTATGGACTGGATATTGAACACTGAAGCTTTCTTT; clone_size: once; j_call: TRBJ1-1; v_call: TRBV9; d_call: -
cdr3_aa: CASSSSRDSGDTQYF; cdr3_nt: TGTGCCAGCAGTTCGTCCCGGGACAGTGGAGATACGCAGTATTTT; clone_size: -; j_call: TRBJ2-3; v_call: TRBV27; d_call: TRBD1
cdr3_aa: CASSVGQAAAYEQYF; cdr3_nt: TGTGCCAGCAGCGTAGGGCAAGCAGCGGCCTACGAGCAGTACTTC; clone_size: -; j_call: TRBJ2-7; v_call: TRBV9; d_call: -
cdr3_aa: CASSLGTGASNTEAFF; cdr3_nt: TGTGCCAGCAGCTTGGGAACAGGGGCCTCGAACACTGAAGCTTTCTTT; clone_size: -; j_call: TRBJ1-1; v_call: TRBV5-5; d_call: TRBD1
cdr3_aa: CASSHLAGEQFF; cdr3_nt: TGTGCCAGCAGCCACCTAGCGGGTGAGCAGTTCTTC; clone_size: -; j_call: TRBJ2-1; v_call: TRBV16; d_call: TRBD2
cdr3_aa: CASSLRPGVYEQYF; cdr3_nt: TGTGCCAGTAGTCTGCGGCCAGGGGTTTACGAGCAGTACTTC; clone_size: -; j_call: TRBJ2-7; v_call: TRBV19; d_call: -
cdr3_aa: CASSERVSGANVLTF; cdr3_nt: TGTGCCAGCAGTGAAAGGGTCTCTGGGGCCAACGTCCTGACTTTC; clone_size: few; j_call: TRBJ2-6; v_call: TRBV6-1; d_call: -
cdr3_aa: CASSRTGTGGFSGNTIYF; cdr3_nt: TGTGCCAGCAGCCGAACCGGGACAGGGGGTTTCTCTGGAAACACCATATATTTT; clone_size: -; j_call: TRBJ1-3; v_call: TRBV7-2; d_call: TRBD1
cdr3_aa: CASSFSSTFGYTF; cdr3_nt: TGTGCCAGCAGCTTTTCGTCGACATTTGGCTACACCTTC; clone_size: -; j_call: TRBJ1-2; v_call: TRBV5-8; d_call: -
cdr3_aa: CASSLGSVATQYF; cdr3_nt: TGTGCCAGCAGCTTAGGTTCCGTGGCCACCCAGTACTTC; clone_size: -; j_call: TRBJ2-5; v_call: TRBV7-8; d_call: -
cdr3_aa: CASSGTNYEQYF; cdr3_nt: TGTGCCAGCAGTGGTACGAACTACGAGCAGTACTTC; clone_size: -; j_call: TRBJ2-7; v_call: TRBV2; d_call: -
cdr3_aa: CAWSVGGTNTEAFF; cdr3_nt: TGTGCCTGGAGCGTGGGGGGGACGAACACTGAAGCTTTCTTT; clone_size: -; j_call: TRBJ1-1; v_call: TRBV30; d_call: -
cdr3_aa: CASSPSFLSQGSSYEQYF; cdr3_nt: TGTGCCAGCAGCCCTTCTTTTTTAAGCCAGGGGAGCTCCTACGAGCAGTACTTT; clone_size: -; j_call: TRBJ2-7; v_call: TRBV7-9; d_call: -
cdr3_aa: CASSLLRGSETQYF; cdr3_nt: TGTGCCAGCAGTTTACTGCGGGGCTCGGAGACCCAGTACTTC; clone_size: -; j_call: TRBJ2-5; v_call: TRBV27; d_call: -
cdr3_aa: CASSISQGNQPQHF; cdr3_nt: TGTGCCAGTAGTATATCTCAGGGAAATCAGCCCCAGCATTTT; clone_size: few; j_call: TRBJ1-5; v_call: TRBV19; d_call: -
cdr3_aa: CASSQGLFSGNTIYF; cdr3_nt: TGCGCCAGCAGCCAGGGACTTTTCTCTGGAAACACCATATATTTT; clone_size: -; j_call: TRBJ1-3; v_call: TRBV5-1; d_call: -
cdr3_aa: CASSFSAGGNRELFF; cdr3_nt: TGTGCCAGCAGCTTTTCCGCAGGGGGGAACCGGGAGCTGTTTTTT; clone_size: -; j_call: TRBJ2-2; v_call: TRBV5-4; d_call: -
cdr3_aa: CASSEGLLSSYEQYF; cdr3_nt: TGTGCCAGCAGTGAAGGGTTGTTGAGCTCCTACGAGCAGTACTTC; clone_size: -; j_call: TRBJ2-7; v_call: TRBV6-1; d_call: -
cdr3_aa: CASSLIGEKLFF; cdr3_nt: TGTGCCAGCAGCTTAATCGGTGAAAAACTGTTTTTT; clone_size: -; j_call: TRBJ1-4; v_call: TRBV13; d_call: -
cdr3_aa: CASSPTSGPYEQYF; cdr3_nt: TGTGCCAGCAGCCCCACTAGCGGCCCCTACGAGCAGTACTTC; clone_size: -; j_call: TRBJ2-7; v_call: TRBV7-9; d_call: TRBD2
cdr3_aa: CASSERVRVGTEAFF; cdr3_nt: TGTGCCAGCAGTGAAAGGGTTAGGGTGGGCACTGAAGCTTTCTTT; clone_size: -; j_call: TRBJ1-1; v_call: TRBV2; d_call: -
cdr3_aa: CAWGDRQETQYF; cdr3_nt: TGTGCCTGGGGGGACAGGCAAGAGACCCAGTACTTC; clone_size: -; j_call: TRBJ2-5; v_call: TRBV30; d_call: TRBD1
cdr3_aa: CASSFGSTIYF; cdr3_nt: TGTGCCAGCAGCTTTGGCAGCACCATATATTTT; clone_size: few; j_call: TRBJ1-3; v_call: TRBV7-3; d_call: -
cdr3_aa: CASSFREGLYEQYF; cdr3_nt: TGCGCCAGCAGCTTCCGGGAGGGCCTCTACGAGCAGTACTTC; clone_size: -; j_call: TRBJ2-7; v_call: TRBV5-1; d_call: TRBD2
cdr3_aa: CASSTGRRDNTGELFF; cdr3_nt: TGTGCCAGCAGCACAGGACGGAGGGATAACACCGGGGAGCTGTTTTTT; clone_size: -; j_call: TRBJ2-2; v_call: TRBV7-8; d_call: -
cdr3_aa: CASSPEDYPYEQYF; cdr3_nt: TGTGCCAGCAGCCCCGAGGACTACCCCTACGAGCAGTACTTC; clone_size: -; j_call: TRBJ2-7; v_call: TRBV9; d_call: -
cdr3_aa: CASRPGQLYGYTF; cdr3_nt: TGTGCCAGCAGACCCGGACAGCTCTATGGCTACACCTTC; clone_size: -; j_call: TRBJ1-2; v_call: TRBV28; d_call: -
cdr3_aa: CASSIRTSGRPGELFF; cdr3_nt: TGTGCCAGTAGTATCCGGACTAGCGGGAGGCCCGGGGAGCTGTTTTTT; clone_size: -; j_call: TRBJ2-2; v_call: TRBV19; d_call: TRBD2
cdr3_aa: CASSPQWGTGELFF; cdr3_nt: TGTGCCAGCAGTCCTCAATGGGGTACCGGGGAGCTGTTTTTT; clone_size: -; j_call: TRBJ2-2; v_call: TRBV6-1; d_call: -
cdr3_aa: CASSGGGWVTETQYF; cdr3_nt: TGTGCCAGCAGTGGGGGAGGGTGGGTAACGGAGACCCAGTACTTC; clone_size: -; j_call: TRBJ2-5; v_call: TRBV2; d_call: TRBD2
cdr3_aa: CASFGRGNTEAFF; cdr3_nt: TGTGCCAGCTTCGGCAGGGGGAACACTGAAGCTTTCTTT; clone_size: -; j_call: TRBJ1-1; v_call: TRBV6-5; d_call: -
cdr3_aa: CASSRDSENNEQFF; cdr3_nt: TGTGCCAGTAGTAGGGACAGTGAAAACAATGAGCAGTTCTTC; clone_size: -; j_call: TRBJ2-1; v_call: TRBV19; d_call: TRBD1
cdr3_aa: CASSDQPGYKRYTEAFF; cdr3_nt: TGTGCCAGCAGTGACCAACCAGGGTATAAGAGGTACACTGAAGCTTTCTTT; clone_size: -; j_call: TRBJ1-1; v_call: TRBV6-1; d_call: -
cdr3_aa: CASSPPEGLQETQYF; cdr3_nt: TGTGCCAGCTCACCACCGGAAGGATTACAAGAGACCCAGTACTTC; clone_size: -; j_call: TRBJ2-5; v_call: TRBV18; d_call: -
cdr3_aa: CASSEFMTDDVPKTEAFF; cdr3_nt: TGTGCCAGCAGTGAATTCATGACAGATGACGTTCCGAAGACTGAAGCTTTCTTT; clone_size: -; j_call: TRBJ1-1; v_call: TRBV6-1; d_call: -
cdr3_aa: CASSLSASGSETQYF; cdr3_nt: TGTGCCAGCAGTTTATCGGCTAGCGGGAGTGAAACGCAGTATTTT; clone_size: once; j_call: TRBJ2-3; v_call: TRBV28; d_call: TRBD2
cdr3_aa: CAISERGGGQPQHF; cdr3_nt: TGTGCCATCAGTGAAAGAGGGGGTGGTCAGCCCCAGCATTTT; clone_size: -; j_call: TRBJ1-5; v_call: TRBV10-3; d_call: -
cdr3_aa: CASSERIRLAGNYNEQFF; cdr3_nt: TGTGCCAGCAGTGAAAGAATAAGACTAGCGGGGAACTACAATGAGCAGTTCTTC; clone_size: -; j_call: TRBJ2-1; v_call: TRBV6-1; d_call: TRBD2
cdr3_aa: CASSFDPYEQYF; cdr3_nt: TGTGCCAGCAGCTTCGACCCCTACGAGCAGTACTTC; clone_size: -; j_call: TRBJ2-7; v_call: TRBV7-5; d_call: -
cdr3_aa: CASSFFPVGNEQFF; cdr3_nt: TGTGCCAGCAGTTTCTTTCCGGTGGGCAATGAGCAGTTCTTC; clone_size: -; j_call: TRBJ2-1; v_call: TRBV6-5; d_call: -
cdr3_aa: CASSGDYTGPEKLFF; cdr3_nt: TGTGCCAGCAGTGGTGACTACACAGGGCCCGAAAAACTGTTTTTT; clone_size: once; j_call: TRBJ1-4; v_call: TRBV2; d_call: -
cdr3_aa: CASSLDGPTYEQYF; cdr3_nt: TGTGCCAGCAGCTTAGACGGCCCGACCTACGAGCAGTACTTC; clone_size: -; j_call: TRBJ2-7; v_call: TRBV7-9; d_call: -
cdr3_aa: CASSLQIEETQYF; cdr3_nt: TGTGCCAGCAGCTTACAGATAGAAGAGACCCAGTACTTC; clone_size: -; j_call: TRBJ2-5; v_call: TRBV13; d_call: -
cdr3_aa: CATSRDAPTDTQYF; cdr3_nt: TGTGCCACCAGCAGAGATGCCCCCACAGATACGCAGTATTTT; clone_size: -; j_call: TRBJ2-3; v_call: TRBV15; d_call: -
cdr3_aa: CASRTGLDPREQYF; cdr3_nt: TGTGCCAGCAGAACCGGACTAGACCCTCGCGAGCAGTACTTC; clone_size: -; j_call: TRBJ2-7; v_call: TRBV27; d_call: TRBD2
cdr3_aa: CASSWDYDNEQFF; cdr3_nt: TGTGCCAGCAGCTGGGACTACGACAATGAGCAGTTCTTC; clone_size: -; j_call: TRBJ2-1; v_call: TRBV11-1; d_call: TRBD2
cdr3_aa: CASSLDIASYNEQFF; cdr3_nt: TGTGCCAGCAGCTTAGATATAGCCAGCTACAATGAGCAGTTCTTC; clone_size: -; j_call: TRBJ2-1; v_call: TRBV7-6; d_call: -
cdr3_aa: CATSRDRSGTGELFF; cdr3_nt: TGTGCCACCAGCAGAGATCGTTCGGGCACCGGGGAGCTGTTTTTT; clone_size: -; j_call: TRBJ2-2; v_call: TRBV15; d_call: -
cdr3_aa: CASKFARTEKLFF; cdr3_nt: TGTGCCAGTAAGTTTGCAAGGACGGAAAAACTGTTTTTT; clone_size: once; j_call: TRBJ1-4; v_call: TRBV19; d_call: -
cdr3_aa: CASSQADRLTTNEKLFF; cdr3_nt: TGTGCCAGCAGCCAAGCTGACAGACTAACAACTAATGAAAAACTGTTTTTT; clone_size: once; j_call: TRBJ1-4; v_call: TRBV4-2; d_call: -
cdr3_aa: CAWGTSGRVAKNIQYF; cdr3_nt: TGTGCCTGGGGGACTAGCGGGAGGGTTGCCAAAAACATTCAGTACTTC; clone_size: -; j_call: TRBJ2-4; v_call: TRBV30; d_call: TRBD2
cdr3_aa: CASSKDRDRGYGYTF; cdr3_nt: TGTGCCAGCAGCAAAGATCGTGACAGGGGCTATGGCTACACCTTC; clone_size: -; j_call: TRBJ1-2; v_call: TRBV21-1; d_call: -
cdr3_aa: CASSVQGSNTGELFF; cdr3_nt: TGTGCCAGCAGTGTACAGGGGTCGAACACCGGGGAGCTGTTTTTT; clone_size: -; j_call: TRBJ2-2; v_call: TRBV2; d_call: TRBD1
cdr3_aa: CASSFTGGVNEKLFF; cdr3_nt: TGTGCCAGCAGCTTTACAGGGGGCGTTAATGAAAAACTGTTTTTT; clone_size: once; j_call: TRBJ1-4; v_call: TRBV9; d_call: TRBD1
cdr3_aa: CASSPRTRSYTDTQYF; cdr3_nt: TGTGCCAGCAGCCCTAGGACCCGGAGCTACACAGATACGCAGTATTTT; clone_size: -; j_call: TRBJ2-3; v_call: TRBV4-2; d_call: -